The rows below give T cell receptor beta chains drawn from one sample of a study of blood T cell repertoires in COVID-19. Generated by immunoSEQ multiplex PCR, the TCRdb table keeps only in-frame clones and is missing some. The sample carries fewer than 300,000 clones, approximately 80% recorded once. Source material: peripheral blood. The source is a woman between 55 and 75 years old with active or convalescent COVID-19. The CDR3 runs from the conserved cysteine through the conserved F or W. D genes are given only for firm matches. A clone size is listed for some rows: how often the clone was seen (once, few, many), or a class if it is expanded.

>16|NA|TRBV7-2|TRBJ2-1|NA
TGTGCCAGCAGCTTAGGCGGGGTGCTCTCCTACAATGAGCAGTTCTTC
CASSLGGVLSYNEQFF
>14|NA|TRBV15|TRBJ1-6|TRBD1
TGTGCCACCAGCATCCGGGACAGTAATTCACCCCTCCACTTT
CATSIRDSNSPLHF
>14|NA|TRBV5-1|TRBJ2-3|TRBD1
TGCGCCAGCAGCTTTCAAACAGGGGGGGATACGCAGTATTTT
CASSFQTGGDTQYF
>13|NA|TRBV19|TRBJ1-2|TRBD1
TGTGCCAGTAGTCTCGACAGGGCGGGTGGCTACACCTTC
CASSLDRAGGYTF
>13|NA|TRBV30|TRBJ1-1|NA
TGTGCCTGGAGTTCGGCAGGGTGGAGTGAAGCTTTCTTT
CAWSSAGWSEAFF
>17|NA|TRBV7-6|TRBJ1-4|TRBD1
TGTGCCAGCAGCCCGAGGGGGCGCGGCGCAACTAATGAAAAACTGTTTTTT
CASSPRGRGATNEKLFF
>12|NA|TRBV27|TRBJ2-7|NA
TGTGCCAGCTCCGTTCCTCGGGGAATCGAAATCTTC
CASSVPRGIEIF
>14|once|TRBV15|TRBJ2-7|NA
TGTGCCACCAGCAGAGAGGGGGGGCCGTACGAGCAGTACTTC
CATSREGGPYEQYF
>15|NA|TRBV6-5|TRBJ1-1|TRBD1
TGTGCCAGCAGTTACGAGCAGGGGGGAAACACTGAAGCTTTCTTT
CASSYEQGGNTEAFF
>17|NA|TRBV27|TRBJ1-6|NA
TGTGCCAGCAGTTTATCGGGAGTGAGCTCCTATAATTCACCCCTCCACTTT
CASSLSGVSSYNSPLHF
>15|few|TRBV5-1|TRBJ2-3|TRBD2
TGCGCCAGCAGCGACCCCCCTAGCGGAACAGATACGCAGTATTTT
CASSDPPSGTDTQYF
>14|NA|TRBV19|TRBJ1-3|NA
TGTGCCAGTAGCACGCCAGGGATTGGAAACACCATATATTTT
CASSTPGIGNTIYF
>13|NA|TRBV30|TRBJ2-3|NA
TGTGCCTGGACGGGAAGAGGGAACCTAAGGGAGTATTTT
CAWTGRGNLREYF
>13|NA|TRBV29-1|TRBJ1-2|TRBD1
TGCAGCGTTGAGATTGTACAGGGGGATGGCTACACCTTC
CSVEIVQGDGYTF
>13|NA|TRBV15|TRBJ1-1|NA
TGTGCCACCAGCCTCTTCTTGAGGGCTGAAGCTTTCTTT
CATSLFLRAEAFF
>14|NA|TRBV27|TRBJ1-2|NA
TGTGCCAGCAGTTTTGGGGGGGGCACATATGGCTACACCTTC
CASSFGGGTYGYTF
>16|once|TRBV29-1|TRBJ2-1|NA
TGCAGCGTTAAGGGGGGACAGCCGAGCTCCTACAATGAGCAGTTCTTC
CSVKGGQPSSYNEQFF
>13|NA|TRBV7-8|TRBJ2-2|NA
TGTGCCAGCAGCTTTGGGAGCCCCGGGGAGCTGTTTTTT
CASSFGSPGELFF
>15|NA|TRBV12-5|TRBJ1-6|NA
TGTGCTAGTGGAATAGGGGGATTTGCGAATTCACCCCTCCACTTT
CASGIGGFANSPLHF
>15|NA|TRBV19|TRBJ1-1|NA
TGTGCCAGTAGCCGCCTCCAGGGAAAGAACACTGAAGCTTTCTTT
CASSRLQGKNTEAFF
>15|NA|TRBV5-4|TRBJ1-6|NA
TGTGCCAGCAGCGTTATGCCAGGGACTGTTTCACCCCTCCACTTT
CASSVMPGTVSPLHF
>14|NA|TRBV14|TRBJ2-2|NA
TGTTCAATTGGGATGACAGCGAACACCGGGGAGCTGTTTTTT
CSIGMTANTGELFF
>15|NA|TRBV19|TRBJ1-5|TRBD1
TGTGCCAGTAGTACTTGGACAGGAGGCAATCAGCCCCAGCATTTT
CASSTWTGGNQPQHF